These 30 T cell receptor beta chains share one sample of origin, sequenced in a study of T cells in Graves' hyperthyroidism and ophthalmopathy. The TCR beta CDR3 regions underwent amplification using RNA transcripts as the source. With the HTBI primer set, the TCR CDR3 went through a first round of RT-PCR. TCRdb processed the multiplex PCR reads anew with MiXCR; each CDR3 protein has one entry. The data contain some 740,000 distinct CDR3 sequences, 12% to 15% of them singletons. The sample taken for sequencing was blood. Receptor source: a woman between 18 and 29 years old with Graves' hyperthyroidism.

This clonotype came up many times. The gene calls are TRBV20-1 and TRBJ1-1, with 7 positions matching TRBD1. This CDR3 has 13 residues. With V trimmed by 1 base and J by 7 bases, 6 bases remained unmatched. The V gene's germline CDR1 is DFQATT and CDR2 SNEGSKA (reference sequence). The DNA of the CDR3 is TGCAGTGCTAGAGTCGACAGGGCTTTTGAAGCTTTCTTT. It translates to CSARVDRAFEAFF.

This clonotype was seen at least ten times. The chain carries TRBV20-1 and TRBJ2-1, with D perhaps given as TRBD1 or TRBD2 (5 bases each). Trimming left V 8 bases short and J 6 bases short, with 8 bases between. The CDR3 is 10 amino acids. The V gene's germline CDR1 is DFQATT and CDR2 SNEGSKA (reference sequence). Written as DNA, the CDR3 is TGCAGTACCGGGGCCAATGAGCAGTTCTTC. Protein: CSTGANEQFF.

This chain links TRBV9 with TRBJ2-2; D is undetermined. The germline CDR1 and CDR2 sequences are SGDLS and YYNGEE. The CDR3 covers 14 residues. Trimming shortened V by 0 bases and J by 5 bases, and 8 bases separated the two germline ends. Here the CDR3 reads CASSVGSGTGELFF. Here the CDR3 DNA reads TGTGCCAGCAGCGTAGGATCTGGGACCGGGGAGCTGTTTTTT.

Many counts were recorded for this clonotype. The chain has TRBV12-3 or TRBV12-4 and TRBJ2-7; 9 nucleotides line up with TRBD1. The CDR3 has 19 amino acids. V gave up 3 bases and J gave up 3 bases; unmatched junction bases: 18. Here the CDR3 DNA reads TGTGCCAGCAGTTTGTCCGGCCTTTGGGGACAGGGAGGCCACTACGAGCAGTACTTC. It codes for CASSLSGLWGQGGHYEQYF.

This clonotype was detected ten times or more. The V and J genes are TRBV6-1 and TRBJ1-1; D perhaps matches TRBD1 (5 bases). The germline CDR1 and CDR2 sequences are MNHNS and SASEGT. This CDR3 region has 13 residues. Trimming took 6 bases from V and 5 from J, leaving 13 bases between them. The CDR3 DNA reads TGTGCCAGCAGCTCAGGCAGGGCGACTGAAGCTTTCTTT. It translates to CASSSGRATEAFF.

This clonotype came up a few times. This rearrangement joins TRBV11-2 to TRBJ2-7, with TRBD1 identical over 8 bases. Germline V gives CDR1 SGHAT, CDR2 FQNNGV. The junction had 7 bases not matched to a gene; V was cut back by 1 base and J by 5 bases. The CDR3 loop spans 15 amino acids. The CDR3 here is CASSLARQGINEQYF. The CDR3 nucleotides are TGTGCCAGCAGCTTAGCCCGACAGGGGATCAACGAGCAGTACTTC.

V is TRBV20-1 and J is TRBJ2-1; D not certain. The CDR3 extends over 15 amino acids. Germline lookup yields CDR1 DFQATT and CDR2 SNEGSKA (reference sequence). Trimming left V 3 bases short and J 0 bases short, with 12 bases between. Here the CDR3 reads CSARTPRGSYNEQFF. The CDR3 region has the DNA TGCAGTGCTAGGACCCCTCGCGGCTCCTACAATGAGCAGTTCTTC.

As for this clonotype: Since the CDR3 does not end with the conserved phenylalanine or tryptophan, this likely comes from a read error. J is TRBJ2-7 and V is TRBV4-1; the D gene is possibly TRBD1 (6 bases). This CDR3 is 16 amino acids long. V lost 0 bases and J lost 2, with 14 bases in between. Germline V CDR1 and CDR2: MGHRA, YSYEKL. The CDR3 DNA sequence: TGCGCCAGCAGCCAAGATTCGGACAGTGGACCCTACGAGCAGTACTTG. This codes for CASSQDSDSGPYEQYL.

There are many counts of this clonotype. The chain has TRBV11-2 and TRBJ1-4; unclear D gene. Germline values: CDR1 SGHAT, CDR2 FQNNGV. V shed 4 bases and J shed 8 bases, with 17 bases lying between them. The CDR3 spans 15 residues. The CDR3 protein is CASSSFRSREEKLFF. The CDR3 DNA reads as TGTGCCAGCAGCTCCTTCAGATCCAGAGAGGAAAAACTGTTTTTT.

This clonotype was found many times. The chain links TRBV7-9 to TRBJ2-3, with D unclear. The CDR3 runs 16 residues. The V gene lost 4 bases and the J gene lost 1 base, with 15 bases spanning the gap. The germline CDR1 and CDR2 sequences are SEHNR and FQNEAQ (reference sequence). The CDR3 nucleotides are TGTGCCAGCAGCTCCTTATCCCGAGGAGGCACAGATACGCAGTATTTT. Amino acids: CASSSLSRGGTDTQYF.

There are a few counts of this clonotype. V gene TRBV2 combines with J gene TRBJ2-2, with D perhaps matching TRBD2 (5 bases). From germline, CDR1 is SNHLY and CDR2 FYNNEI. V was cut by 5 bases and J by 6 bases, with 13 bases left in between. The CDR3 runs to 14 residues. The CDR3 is CASSRGVFAGELFF. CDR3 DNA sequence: TGTGCCAGCAGTCGGGGAGTATTTGCCGGGGAGCTGTTTTTT. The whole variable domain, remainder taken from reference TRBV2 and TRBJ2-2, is EPEVTQTPSHQVTQMGQEVILRCVPISNHLYFYWYRQILGQKVEFLVSFYNNEISEKSEIFDDQFSVERPDGSNFTLKIRSTKLEDSAMYFCASSRGVFAGELFFGEGSRLTVL.

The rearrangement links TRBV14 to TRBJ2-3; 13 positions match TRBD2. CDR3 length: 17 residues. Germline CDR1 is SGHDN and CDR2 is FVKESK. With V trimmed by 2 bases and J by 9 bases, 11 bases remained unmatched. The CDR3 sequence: CASSQQTSGRARGTQYF. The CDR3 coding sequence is TGTGCCAGCAGCCAACAAACTAGCGGGAGGGCCCGAGGGACGCAGTATTTT.

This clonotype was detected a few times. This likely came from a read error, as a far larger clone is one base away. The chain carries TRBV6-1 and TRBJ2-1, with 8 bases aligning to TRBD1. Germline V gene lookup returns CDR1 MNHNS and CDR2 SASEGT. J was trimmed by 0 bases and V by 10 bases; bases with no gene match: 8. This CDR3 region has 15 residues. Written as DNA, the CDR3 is TGTGCCAACAGCCTTGGACAGGGCTCCTACAATGAGCAGTTCTTC. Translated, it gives CANSLGQGSYNEQFF.

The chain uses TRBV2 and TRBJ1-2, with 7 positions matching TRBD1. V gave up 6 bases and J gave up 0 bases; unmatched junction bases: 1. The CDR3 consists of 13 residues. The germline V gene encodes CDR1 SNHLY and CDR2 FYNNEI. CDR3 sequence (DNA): TGTGCCAGCAGAGGGGGCTCTAACTATGGCTACACCTTC. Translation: CASRGGSNYGYTF.

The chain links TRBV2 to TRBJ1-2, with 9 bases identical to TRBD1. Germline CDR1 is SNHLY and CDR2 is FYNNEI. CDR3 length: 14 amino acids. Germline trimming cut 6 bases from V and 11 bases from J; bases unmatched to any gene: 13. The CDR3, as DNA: TGTGCCAGCAGCCCGGGACAGGGCAGACGGTATTACACCTTC. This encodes CASSPGQGRRYYTF.

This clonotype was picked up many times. The CDR3: CASSVDAASTDTQYF. DNA of the CDR3: TGTGCCAGCAGTGTGGACGCAGCTAGCACAGATACGCAGTATTTT. The chain employs TRBV2 and TRBJ2-3; D not certain. V was cut by 4 bases and J by 0 bases, with 11 bases left in between. This CDR3 has 15 residues. The germline V gene has CDR1 SNHLY and CDR2 FYNNEI. The variable domain in full, completed from reference TRBV2 and TRBJ2-3, reads EPEVTQTPSHQVTQMGQEVILRCVPISNHLYFYWYRQILGQKVEFLVSFYNNEISEKSEIFDDQFSVERPDGSNFTLKIRSTKLEDSAMYFCASSVDAASTDTQYFGPGTRLTVL.

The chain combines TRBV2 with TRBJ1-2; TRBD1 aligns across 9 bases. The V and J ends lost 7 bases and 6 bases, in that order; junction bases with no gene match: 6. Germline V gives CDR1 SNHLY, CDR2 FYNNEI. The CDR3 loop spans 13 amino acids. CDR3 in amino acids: CASKEDRGHGYTF. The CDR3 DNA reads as TGTGCCAGCAAGGAGGACAGGGGCCATGGCTACACCTTC.

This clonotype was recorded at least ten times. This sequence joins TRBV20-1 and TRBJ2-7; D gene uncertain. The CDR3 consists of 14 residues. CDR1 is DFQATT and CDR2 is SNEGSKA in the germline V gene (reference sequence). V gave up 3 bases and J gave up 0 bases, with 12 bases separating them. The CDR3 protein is CSASRQVFSYEQYF. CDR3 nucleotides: TGCAGTGCTAGTCGCCAGGTCTTCTCCTACGAGCAGTACTTC.

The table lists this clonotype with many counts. This CDR3 is CASSLAQPSLQGRSQETQYF. The DNA of the CDR3 is TGTGCCAGCAGCTTAGCCCAACCTAGCCTTCAGGGACGGAGCCAAGAGACCCAGTACTTC. V usage is TRBV7-9 and J usage is TRBJ2-5; D is tentatively TRBD1 or TRBD2 (5 bases each). The CDR3 length is 20 residues. V lost 0 bases and J lost 1, with 24 bases in between. CDR1 is SEHNR and CDR2 is FQNEAQ in the germline V gene (reference sequence).

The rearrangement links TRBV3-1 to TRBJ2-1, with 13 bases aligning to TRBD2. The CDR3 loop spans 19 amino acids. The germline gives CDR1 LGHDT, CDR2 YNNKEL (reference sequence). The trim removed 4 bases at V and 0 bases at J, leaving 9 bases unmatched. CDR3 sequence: CASSPGGWTSGSSYNEQFF. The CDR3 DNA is TGTGCCAGCAGCCCCGGCGGCTGGACTAGCGGGAGCTCCTACAATGAGCAGTTCTTC.

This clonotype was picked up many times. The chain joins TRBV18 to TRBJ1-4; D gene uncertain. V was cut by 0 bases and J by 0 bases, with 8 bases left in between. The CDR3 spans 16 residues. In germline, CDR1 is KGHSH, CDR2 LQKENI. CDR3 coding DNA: TGTGCCAGCTCACCACCGGGAAGGTCAACTAATGAAAAACTGTTTTTT. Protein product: CASSPPGRSTNEKLFF.

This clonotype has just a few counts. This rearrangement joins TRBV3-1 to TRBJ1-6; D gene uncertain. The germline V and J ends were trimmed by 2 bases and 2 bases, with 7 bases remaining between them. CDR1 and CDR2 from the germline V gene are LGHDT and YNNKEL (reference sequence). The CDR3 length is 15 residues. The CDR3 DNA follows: TGTGCCAGCAGCCAACAGGCGGCCTATAATTCACCCCTCCACTTT. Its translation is CASSQQAAYNSPLHF.

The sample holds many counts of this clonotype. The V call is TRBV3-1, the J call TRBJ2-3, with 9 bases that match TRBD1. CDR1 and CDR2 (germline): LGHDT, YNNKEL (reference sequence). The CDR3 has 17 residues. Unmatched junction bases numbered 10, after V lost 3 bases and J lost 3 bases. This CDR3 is CASSQVSGQGWTDTQYF. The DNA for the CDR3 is TGTGCCAGCAGCCAGGTTTCGGGACAGGGATGGACAGATACGCAGTATTTT.

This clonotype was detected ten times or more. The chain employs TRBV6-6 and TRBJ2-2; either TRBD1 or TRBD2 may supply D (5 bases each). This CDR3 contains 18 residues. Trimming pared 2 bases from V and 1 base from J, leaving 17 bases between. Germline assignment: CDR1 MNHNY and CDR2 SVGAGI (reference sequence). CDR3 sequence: CASSYKAPGRRNTGELFF. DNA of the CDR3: TGTGCCAGCAGTTACAAGGCACCGGGACGCAGGAACACCGGGGAGCTGTTTTTT.

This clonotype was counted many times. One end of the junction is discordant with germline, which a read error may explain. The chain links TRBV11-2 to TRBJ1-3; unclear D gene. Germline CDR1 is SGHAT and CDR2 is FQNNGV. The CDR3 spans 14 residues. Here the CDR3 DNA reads TGTGCCAGCAGCTTACGGGATTTAGGAACCACCATATATTTT. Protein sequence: CASSLRDLGTTIYF.

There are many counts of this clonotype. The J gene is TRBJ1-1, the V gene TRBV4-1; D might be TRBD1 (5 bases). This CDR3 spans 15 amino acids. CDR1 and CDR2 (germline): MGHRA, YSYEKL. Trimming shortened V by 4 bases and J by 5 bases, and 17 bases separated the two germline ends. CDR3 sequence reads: CASSPFGGEWTEAFF. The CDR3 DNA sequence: TGCGCCAGCAGCCCCTTTGGAGGGGAATGGACTGAAGCTTTCTTT.

CDR3 protein: CASSLASNYYEQYF. CDR3 DNA sequence: TGTGCCAGCAGTTTAGCGAGCAACTACTACGAGCAGTACTTC. V gene TRBV27 combines with J gene TRBJ2-7; no clear D gene. This CDR3 contains 14 residues. V shed 2 bases and J shed 3 bases, with 11 bases lying between them. The germline V gene has CDR1 MNHEY and CDR2 SMNVEV (reference sequence).

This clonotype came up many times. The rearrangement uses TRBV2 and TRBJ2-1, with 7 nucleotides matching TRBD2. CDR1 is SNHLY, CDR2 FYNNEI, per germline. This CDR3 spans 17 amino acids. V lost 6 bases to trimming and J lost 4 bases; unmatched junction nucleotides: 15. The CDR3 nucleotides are TGTGCCAGCAGGGGGGTGAGATCTAGCGGAGGATACAATGAGCAGTTCTTC. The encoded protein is CASRGVRSSGGYNEQFF. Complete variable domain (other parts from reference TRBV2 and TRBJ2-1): EPEVTQTPSHQVTQMGQEVILRCVPISNHLYFYWYRQILGQKVEFLVSFYNNEISEKSEIFDDQFSVERPDGSNFTLKIRSTKLEDSAMYFCASRGVRSSGGYNEQFFGPGTRLTVL.

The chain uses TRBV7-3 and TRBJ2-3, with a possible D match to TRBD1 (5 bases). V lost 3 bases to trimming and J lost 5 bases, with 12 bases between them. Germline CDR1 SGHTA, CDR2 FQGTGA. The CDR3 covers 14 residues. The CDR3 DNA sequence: TGTGCCAGCAGCTTGTCCAGTAGGGGAGATACGCAGTATTTT. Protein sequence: CASSLSSRGDTQYF. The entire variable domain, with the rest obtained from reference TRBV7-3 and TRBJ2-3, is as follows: GAGVSQTPSNKVTEKGKYVELRCDPISGHTALYWYRQSLGQGPEFLIYFQGTGAADDSGLPNDRFFAVRPEGSVSTLKIQRTERGDSAVYLCASSLSSRGDTQYFGPGTRLTVL.

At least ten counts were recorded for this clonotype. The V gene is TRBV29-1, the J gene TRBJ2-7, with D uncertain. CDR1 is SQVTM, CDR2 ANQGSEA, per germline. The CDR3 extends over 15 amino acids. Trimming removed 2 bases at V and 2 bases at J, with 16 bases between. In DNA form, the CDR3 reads TGCAGCGTTGAAACCCACCGGGCCCGGACCTACGAGCAGTACTTC. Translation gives CSVETHRARTYEQYF.